This TCR beta chain was profiled in a study of metastatic and nonmetastatic thyroid tumors. Overall study findings and caveats: It was reportedly found that TCR beta diversity was significantly higher in malignant thyroid tumors than in benign nodules, a difference seen in both blood and tumor samples.

The V gene's germline CDR1 is SGHNT and CDR2 YENEEA. The CDR3 loop spans 13 amino acids. V gave up 4 bases and J gave up 5 bases; unmatched junction bases: 3. This clone appeared many times. Its antigen is not known. Thyroid surgery took place with no prior treatment in any patient. TCRdb re-called clones via MiXCR from the PCR reads. The table includes about 25,000 clones, about 20% detected once. The specimen sequenced was blood. The TCR comes from a male donor with papillary thyroid cancer or a benign thyroid nodule (not recorded which). Some clones in this sample may be carry-over from other donors' samples. The chain joins TRBV11-3 to TRBJ2-5; the match to TRBD2 covers 8 bases. The DNA for the CDR3 is TGTGCCAGCAGCTCAGCGGGGGATGAGACCCAGTACTTC. Translation: CASSSAGDETQYF.